The 25 T cell receptor beta chains in this list originate from one sample, sequenced in a study of immune evolution from preneoplasia to lung adenocarcinoma listed by TCRdb under 2021. The protocol used for the library was the immunoSEQ multiplex PCR assay. Entries here come from immuneACCESS through TCRdb and include only in-frame sequences with V and J called. Some clones fail to appear in such tables; in the studies checked, an unresolved V gene covers under half of the shortfall, and the cause of the remainder is unknown. Counted in this sample were more than 6,500 clones; 70% to 85% of them appeared once. The ten largest clonotypes hold about 8.7% of the sample. The specimen was FFPE minimally invasive lung adenocarcinoma tissue. Explained via the paper, the cell subset or site label denotes: micro-invasive lung adenocarcinoma (MIA). The receptors were gathered from a donor aged 70 or over with lung adenocarcinoma.

The V call is TRBV10-3, the J call TRBJ1-2, with no clear D. The germline V gene has CDR1 ENHRY and CDR2 SYGVKD. The CDR3 is 11 amino acids. V lost 6 bases to trimming and J lost 5 bases, with 7 bases between them. CDR3 sequence: CAISQAYGYTF. The CDR3 DNA reads as TGTGCCATCAGCCAGGCTTATGGCTACACCTTC.

This clone was counted between two and nine times. This chain links TRBV6-6 with TRBJ1-1, with a tentative D call TRBD1 (5 bases). CDR1 is MNHNY, CDR2 SVGAGI, per germline (reference sequence). V was pared by 2 bases and J by 5 bases, with 9 bases between. This CDR3 spans 13 amino acids. DNA of the CDR3: TGTGCCAGCAGTTACGCTGACAGTACTGAAGCTTTCTTT. Translation gives CASSYADSTEAFF.

This clone was observed a single time. This chain links TRBV15 with TRBJ1-2; no firm D call. CDR3 length: 14 amino acids. Trimming took 0 bases from V and 2 from J, leaving 7 bases between them. The germline V gene encodes CDR1 LNHNV and CDR2 YYDKDF (reference sequence). The CDR3, as DNA: TGTGCCACCAGCAGAGATCTGGCGAACTATGGCTACACCTTC. Translation: CATSRDLANYGYTF.

This clone appeared a few times. V gene TRBV9 combines with J gene TRBJ1-4; 11 nucleotides agree with TRBD1. J was trimmed by 3 bases and V by 4 bases; bases with no gene match: 11. The germline V gene has CDR1 SGDLS and CDR2 YYNGEE. The CDR3 runs to 18 residues. CDR3 region: CASSPRTGGRQANEKLFF. CDR3 in DNA: TGTGCCAGCAGCCCCCGGACAGGGGGCCGTCAGGCTAATGAAAAACTGTTTTTT.

The chain recombines TRBV28 with TRBJ1-4, with a possible D match to TRBD1 (6 bases). CDR3 length: 18 amino acids. V was clipped by 5 bases and J by 5 bases, with 24 bases between them. Germline V gene data show CDR1 as MDHEN and CDR2 as SYDVKM. CDR3 nucleotide sequence: TGTGCCAGCAGTCCGCGAAGGGGGGGACGAGGACGGAATGAAAAACTGTTTTTT. It yields the protein CASSPRRGGRGRNEKLFF.

The V gene is TRBV30, the J gene TRBJ2-7, with 10 bases lining up with TRBD2. With V trimmed by 2 bases and J by 2 bases, 6 bases remained unmatched. This CDR3 spans 15 amino acids. Germline assignment: CDR1 GTSNPN and CDR2 SVGIG (reference sequence). CDR3 region: CAWSLLAGAAYEQYF. CDR3 sequence (DNA): TGTGCCTGGAGTTTGCTAGCGGGAGCGGCCTACGAGCAGTACTTC.

The chain recombines TRBV28 with TRBJ1-4, with TRBD1 matching over 7 bases. Germline values: CDR1 MDHEN, CDR2 SYDVKM. The V and J ends lost 6 bases and 7 bases, in that order; junction bases with no gene match: 8. The CDR3 totals 14 residues. The CDR3 DNA follows: TGTGCCAGCAGCCAGACAGGGAGGGTTGAAAAACTGTTTTTT. This encodes CASSQTGRVEKLFF.

The genes are TRBV19 and TRBJ1-1; D uncertain. Looked up from germline, CDR1 is LNHDA and CDR2 is SQIVND (reference sequence). This CDR3 has 13 amino acids. The ends were cut back, 5 bases at V and 11 bases at J, with 18 bases in the middle. CDR3 sequence: CASSALQSGFAFF. In DNA, the CDR3 is TGTGCCAGTAGTGCCCTGCAAAGCGGGTTTGCTTTCTTT.

The chain employs TRBV28 and TRBJ2-1; perhaps TRBD1 as D (6 bases). V was shortened by 5 bases and J by 2 bases, with 13 bases between the two germline ends. Germline V CDR1 and CDR2: MDHEN, SYDVKM. The CDR3 length is 15 residues. The CDR3 sequence is CASSPAGTPYNEQFF. CDR3 nucleotide sequence: TGTGCCAGCAGTCCCGCCGGGACACCCTACAATGAGCAGTTCTTC.

The V and J genes are TRBV30 and TRBJ2-3; D unresolved. Between the trimmed V and J ends, which lost 0 bases and 4 bases, there was a span of 14 bases. Germline-derived CDR1 and CDR2 are GTSNPN and SVGIG (reference sequence). The CDR3 totals 15 residues. DNA of the CDR3: TGTGCCTGGAGTGTACTGGCGAGTGGAGCAGATACGCAGTATTTT. Amino acid sequence: CAWSVLASGADTQYF.

The chain links TRBV6-6 to TRBJ2-7; 9 bases are shared with TRBD1. The ends lost 7 bases at V and 3 bases at J; junction bases unmatched: 13. Germline values: CDR1 MNHNY, CDR2 SVGAGI (reference sequence). The CDR3 spans 16 residues. The CDR3 sequence: CASIPPPGTGHYEQYF. The CDR3 DNA is TGTGCCAGCATTCCCCCGCCTGGGACAGGGCACTACGAGCAGTACTTC.

The CDR3 DNA is TGTGCCAGCAGCCCCCGGGATACGCAGTATTTT. Amino acid sequence: CASSPRDTQYF. The chain employs TRBV6-6 and TRBJ2-3; D gene unclear. This CDR3 has 11 amino acids. The V gene lost 6 bases and the J gene lost 6 bases, with 7 bases spanning the gap. CDR1 is MNHNY, CDR2 SVGAGI, per germline (reference sequence).

V is TRBV6-6 and J is TRBJ2-3; D possibly corresponds to TRBD1 (8 bases). The CDR3 runs to 15 residues. Germline CDR1 MNHNY, CDR2 SVGAGI (reference sequence). Trimming took off 6 bases at V and 4 bases at J, with 17 bases between the two ends. The DNA of the CDR3 is TGTGCCAGCAGCCCCCTCACAGGGGGGGCAGATACGCAGTATTTT. It codes for CASSPLTGGADTQYF.

V and J are TRBV27 and TRBJ1-1; D might be TRBD1 (5 bases). Trimming shortened V by 6 bases and J by 6 bases, and 14 bases separated the two germline ends. Germline loops: CDR1 MNHEY, CDR2 SMNVEV (reference sequence). This CDR3 comprises 13 residues. The CDR3 DNA is TGTGCCAGCAGCGGGACGGGAGATGCTGAAGCTTTCTTT. Residues: CASSGTGDAEAFF.

V usage is TRBV4-2 and J usage is TRBJ2-3; the D is unclear. The CDR3 covers 15 residues. Trimming took off 0 bases at V and 0 bases at J, with 7 bases between the two ends. Germline V gives CDR1 LGHNA, CDR2 YNFKEQ. CDR3 in DNA: TGTGCCAGCAGCCAAGACGTACTTAGCACAGATACGCAGTATTTT. Residues: CASSQDVLSTDTQYF.

The chain has TRBV19 and TRBJ1-2; 12 bases match TRBD1. CDR3 size: 14 residues. After removal of 8 bases from V and 8 bases from J, the junction contained 9 bases not matched to a gene. The germline V gene encodes CDR1 LNHDA and CDR2 SQIVND (reference sequence). The CDR3, as DNA: TGTGCCAGTCGTCTGGGACAGGGGGCAAGAGGCTACACCTTC. Translation gives CASRLGQGARGYTF.

The chain recombines TRBV6-1 with TRBJ2-1; no firm D call. The germline gives CDR1 MNHNS, CDR2 SASEGT. V lost 3 bases, J lost 9 bases, and 15 bases lay in between. The CDR3 is 14 residues long. This CDR3 reads CASSEAPRVSEQFF. As DNA, the CDR3 is TGTGCCAGCAGTGAGGCCCCTAGAGTGAGTGAGCAGTTCTTC.

Only a few counts were recorded for this clone. V gene TRBV5-1 combines with J gene TRBJ2-3; D gene unclear. Germline CDR1 SGHRS, CDR2 YFSETQ. V lost 2 bases and J lost 2, with 12 bases in between. The CDR3 has 15 residues. CDR3 sequence: CASSFEQPFTDTQYF. The DNA for the CDR3 is TGCGCCAGCAGCTTCGAGCAGCCCTTCACAGATACGCAGTATTTT.

This rearrangement joins TRBV28 to TRBJ1-5; 9 bases match TRBD1. In germline, CDR1 is MDHEN, CDR2 SYDVKM. The CDR3 has 15 residues. V gave up 5 bases and J gave up 2 bases; unmatched junction bases: 4. The CDR3 protein is CASSRTGAGNQPQHF. The CDR3 DNA is TGTGCCAGCAGTCGGACAGGGGCGGGCAATCAGCCCCAGCATTTT.

This rearrangement joins TRBV27 to TRBJ1-2, with D tentatively TRBD1 (5 bases). This CDR3 has 13 residues. Germline-derived CDR1 and CDR2 are MNHEY and SMNVEV (reference sequence). V was shortened by 3 bases and J by 6 bases, with 11 bases between the two germline ends. The CDR3 spells CASSFLGGDGYTF. The CDR3 DNA follows: TGTGCCAGCAGTTTCCTGGGGGGGGATGGCTACACCTTC.

This clone was counted only a few times. This rearrangement joins TRBV5-1 to TRBJ2-3; 11 nucleotides match TRBD2. This CDR3 comprises 15 residues. Unmatched junction bases numbered 3, after V lost 4 bases and J lost 2 bases. From germline, CDR1 is SGHRS and CDR2 YFSETQ. The CDR3 DNA follows: TGCGCCAGCAGCCTAGCGGGAGGATACACAGATACGCAGTATTTT. Encoded protein: CASSLAGGYTDTQYF.

The chain is built from TRBV7-3 and TRBJ1-1, with TRBD1 matching 8 bases. The J segment lost 4 bases and the V segment lost 5 bases, leaving 9 bases of the junction unmatched. The CDR3 runs to 15 residues. CDR1 and CDR2 from the germline V gene are SGHTA and FQGTGA. CDR3 in DNA: TGTGCCAGCAGCGTCGACGGGACAGGACTCACTGAAGCTTTCTTT. This encodes CASSVDGTGLTEAFF. Complete variable domain (other parts from reference TRBV7-3 and TRBJ1-1): GAGVSQTPSNKVTEKGKYVELRCDPISGHTALYWYRQSLGQGPEFLIYFQGTGAADDSGLPNDRFFAVRPEGSVSTLKIQRTERGDSAVYLCASSVDGTGLTEAFFGQGTRLTVV.

This sequence joins TRBV6-1 and TRBJ2-3; 9 bases line up with TRBD2. The CDR3 covers 15 residues. The junction had 13 bases not matched to a gene; V was cut back by 10 bases and J by 5 bases. CDR1 is MNHNS, CDR2 SASEGT, per germline. In DNA form, the CDR3 reads TGTGCCACCGGGGGGCGGGAGGGCGTTTTAGATACGCAGTATTTT. Its translation: CATGGREGVLDTQYF.

V and J are TRBV18 and TRBJ2-5; D possibly matches TRBD1 or TRBD2 (6 bases each). V was shortened by 2 bases and J by 0 bases, with 13 bases between the two germline ends. Germline CDR1 is KGHSH and CDR2 is LQKENI. CDR3 length: 16 amino acids. As DNA, the CDR3 is TGTGCCAGCTCACCAGAAGGGGGGCAGTACCAAGAGACCCAGTACTTC. Translation: CASSPEGGQYQETQYF.

The rearrangement links TRBV27 to TRBJ2-7, with TRBD1 matching 10 bases. V was pared by 4 bases and J by 2 bases, with 8 bases of the junction left unmatched. Germline V gene data show CDR1 as MNHEY and CDR2 as SMNVEV (reference sequence). CDR3 size: 16 residues. The CDR3 is CASSSDRGSNAYEQYF. CDR3 coding DNA: TGTGCCAGCAGTTCGGACAGGGGGTCGAACGCCTACGAGCAGTACTTC.